The rows below give T cell receptor beta chains drawn from one sample of a study of blood T cells in healthy people across ages. TCRdb re-called the 5' RACE reads with MiXCR, one entry per CDR3 protein. The table includes roughly 1,800,000 distinct CDR3 sequences, 49% detected once. Source material: blood. The receptors originated from a woman between 35 and 50 years old in good health. Each CDR3 is given with its conserved first and last residue. A D gene is named only where the DNA matches it firmly. Only some rows state a clone size, as once, few, many or a class for expanded clones.

clone_size: NA; v_call: TRBV9; j_call: TRBJ2-1; d_call: NA; cdr3_nt: TGTGCCAGCAGCGTACCGGATAGCTCCTACAATGAGCAGTTCTTC; cdr3_aa: CASSVPDSSYNEQFF
clone_size: few; v_call: TRBV28; j_call: TRBJ2-1; d_call: NA; cdr3_nt: TGTGCCAGCGGCTTCAAGAGCTCCTACAATGAGCAGTTCTTC; cdr3_aa: CASGFKSSYNEQFF
clone_size: NA; v_call: TRBV7-2; j_call: TRBJ1-4; d_call: NA; cdr3_nt: TGTGCCAGCAGCTACATTAATGAAAAACTGTTTTTT; cdr3_aa: CASSYINEKLFF
clone_size: NA; v_call: TRBV20-1; j_call: TRBJ2-7; d_call: TRBD1; cdr3_nt: TGCAGTGCTATTCCACAGGGGAAGCAGTACTTC; cdr3_aa: CSAIPQGKQYF
clone_size: NA; v_call: TRBV20-1; j_call: TRBJ2-7; d_call: TRBD2; cdr3_nt: TGCAGTGCTAGAAGGGGGCTAGCGGGGGGCTCCTGCGAGCAGTACTTC; cdr3_aa: CSARRGLAGGSCEQYF
clone_size: NA; v_call: TRBV27; j_call: TRBJ2-7; d_call: TRBD1; cdr3_nt: TGTGCCAGCAGTCACCCCGGGACAGGCTACGAGCAGTACTTC; cdr3_aa: CASSHPGTGYEQYF
clone_size: NA; v_call: TRBV6-2/TRBV6-3; j_call: TRBJ1-2; d_call: NA; cdr3_nt: TGTGCCAGCAGTTACTCAGGAAAGGGGGATGGCTACACCTTC; cdr3_aa: CASSYSGKGDGYTF
clone_size: NA; v_call: TRBV9; j_call: TRBJ2-1; d_call: NA; cdr3_nt: TGTGCCAGCAGCGTAGTGACGGGAAGTGAGCAGTTCTTC; cdr3_aa: CASSVVTGSEQFF
clone_size: few; v_call: TRBV4-1; j_call: TRBJ1-5; d_call: NA; cdr3_nt: TGCGCCAGCAGCCAATGGAGCAATCAGCCCCAGCATTTT; cdr3_aa: CASSQWSNQPQHF
clone_size: NA; v_call: TRBV18; j_call: TRBJ2-5; d_call: NA; cdr3_nt: TGTGCCAGCTCACCGACCTTGAGCGAGACCCAGTACTTC; cdr3_aa: CASSPTLSETQYF
clone_size: NA; v_call: TRBV20-1; j_call: TRBJ2-6; d_call: TRBD1; cdr3_nt: TGCAGTGCTAGAGAAGGGACAGGGGGCTCTGGGGCCAACGTCCTGACTTTC; cdr3_aa: CSAREGTGGSGANVLTF
clone_size: NA; v_call: TRBV20-1; j_call: TRBJ1-6; d_call: NA; cdr3_nt: TGCAGTGCTAGCTCCCGGGCGGGGGGGAATTCACCCCTCCACTTT; cdr3_aa: CSASSRAGGNSPLHF
clone_size: NA; v_call: TRBV4-2; j_call: TRBJ2-5; d_call: TRBD2; cdr3_nt: TGTGCCAGCAGCCAAGTCACCGGGACTAGCGCGGGTGAGACCCAGTACTTC; cdr3_aa: CASSQVTGTSAGETQYF
clone_size: once; v_call: TRBV28; j_call: TRBJ1-4; d_call: TRBD1; cdr3_nt: TGTGCCAGCAGTTTAAGGGGACAGACTAATGAAAAACTGTTTTTT; cdr3_aa: CASSLRGQTNEKLFF
clone_size: NA; v_call: TRBV6-5; j_call: TRBJ1-6; d_call: NA; cdr3_nt: TGTGCCAGCAGTGATATAGTGGGTTCACCCCTCCACTTT; cdr3_aa: CASSDIVGSPLHF
clone_size: NA; v_call: TRBV4-3; j_call: TRBJ2-1; d_call: TRBD1; cdr3_nt: TGCGCCAGCAGCCAAGCGGACAGGGGATACAATGAGCAGTTCTTC; cdr3_aa: CASSQADRGYNEQFF
clone_size: many; v_call: TRBV29-1; j_call: TRBJ2-7; d_call: NA; cdr3_nt: TGCAGCGTTCAACCTGACAGGCCCTACGAGCAGTACTTC; cdr3_aa: CSVQPDRPYEQYF
clone_size: few; v_call: TRBV6-5; j_call: TRBJ2-1; d_call: TRBD1; cdr3_nt: TGTGCCAGCAGTCCGGGACAGGGAAGCGGTGAGCAGTTCTTC; cdr3_aa: CASSPGQGSGEQFF
clone_size: NA; v_call: TRBV20-1; j_call: TRBJ1-1; d_call: NA; cdr3_nt: TGCAGTGCTAGAGGGTTCAGCTATAGCACTGAAGCTTTCTTT; cdr3_aa: CSARGFSYSTEAFF
clone_size: few; v_call: TRBV5-5; j_call: TRBJ2-1; d_call: NA; cdr3_nt: TGTGCCAGCAGCGGGGACCCAGCCTACAATGAGCAGTTCTTC; cdr3_aa: CASSGDPAYNEQFF
clone_size: NA; v_call: TRBV28; j_call: TRBJ2-5; d_call: NA; cdr3_nt: TGTGCCAGCAGTGGGGACACCAACCAAGAGACCCAGTACTTC; cdr3_aa: CASSGDTNQETQYF
clone_size: NA; v_call: TRBV24-1; j_call: TRBJ2-1; d_call: NA; cdr3_nt: TGTGCCACCAGTGACAGGGCTTTGAATGAGCAGTTCTTC; cdr3_aa: CATSDRALNEQFF
clone_size: NA; v_call: TRBV10-3; j_call: TRBJ2-7; d_call: TRBD2; cdr3_nt: TGTGCCACCACTAGCGGGGGAGTAGGCGAGCAGTACTTC; cdr3_aa: CATTSGGVGEQYF
clone_size: NA; v_call: TRBV27; j_call: TRBJ2-1; d_call: TRBD1; cdr3_nt: TGTGCCAGCAGTTTACTCGGACAGGGGGGTTTCAATGAGCAGTTCTTC; cdr3_aa: CASSLLGQGGFNEQFF
clone_size: NA; v_call: TRBV6-4; j_call: TRBJ1-2; d_call: NA; cdr3_nt: TGTGCCAGCAGTAGGGCCTCAACAGGGAACTATGGCTACACCTTC; cdr3_aa: CASSRASTGNYGYTF
clone_size: few; v_call: TRBV5-1; j_call: TRBJ2-1; d_call: NA; cdr3_nt: TGCGCCAGCAGCGTTATTACAGGGACTTACAATGAGCAGTTCTTC; cdr3_aa: CASSVITGTYNEQFF
clone_size: few; v_call: TRBV6-5; j_call: TRBJ1-1; d_call: NA; cdr3_nt: TGTGCCAGCAGTTACGGGACGGAAAACACTGAAGCTTTCTTT; cdr3_aa: CASSYGTENTEAFF
clone_size: NA; v_call: TRBV27; j_call: TRBJ2-7; d_call: NA; cdr3_nt: TGTGCCAGCAAAGATAGGGGGGACCCGAGCTCCTACGGGCAGTACTTC; cdr3_aa: CASKDRGDPSSYGQYF
clone_size: NA; v_call: TRBV11-2; j_call: TRBJ2-5; d_call: NA; cdr3_nt: TGTGCCAGCAGCCATGGGGGTCCCCAAGAGACCCAGTACTTC; cdr3_aa: CASSHGGPQETQYF
clone_size: few; v_call: TRBV12-3/TRBV12-4; j_call: TRBJ1-4; d_call: NA; cdr3_nt: TGTGCCAGCAGTTTAGTGTCTAATGAAAAACTGTTTTTT; cdr3_aa: CASSLVSNEKLFF
clone_size: NA; v_call: TRBV7-9; j_call: TRBJ2-5; d_call: NA; cdr3_nt: TGTGCCAGCAGCTTAGAAGGGACCGGGACCCAGTACTTC; cdr3_aa: CASSLEGTGTQYF